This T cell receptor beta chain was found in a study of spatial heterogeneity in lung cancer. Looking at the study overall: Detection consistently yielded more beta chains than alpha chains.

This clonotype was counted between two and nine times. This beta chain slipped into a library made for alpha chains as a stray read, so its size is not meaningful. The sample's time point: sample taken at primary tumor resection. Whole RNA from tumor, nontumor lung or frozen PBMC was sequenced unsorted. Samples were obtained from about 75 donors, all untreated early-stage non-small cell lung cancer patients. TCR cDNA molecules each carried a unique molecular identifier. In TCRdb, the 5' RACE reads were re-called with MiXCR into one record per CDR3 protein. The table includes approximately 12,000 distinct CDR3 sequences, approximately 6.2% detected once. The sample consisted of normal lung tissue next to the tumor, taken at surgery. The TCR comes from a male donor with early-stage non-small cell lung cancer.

The CDR3 sequence: CASSFRPGGDTEAFF. The CDR3 region has the DNA TGCGCCAGCAGCTTCCGACCGGGAGGGGACACTGAAGCTTTCTTT. The rearrangement links TRBV5-1 to TRBJ1-1; weak D call: TRBD1 (5 bases). Germline V gives CDR1 SGHRS, CDR2 YFSETQ. Trimming took 2 bases from V and 3 from J, leaving 14 bases between them. This CDR3 spans 15 amino acids.